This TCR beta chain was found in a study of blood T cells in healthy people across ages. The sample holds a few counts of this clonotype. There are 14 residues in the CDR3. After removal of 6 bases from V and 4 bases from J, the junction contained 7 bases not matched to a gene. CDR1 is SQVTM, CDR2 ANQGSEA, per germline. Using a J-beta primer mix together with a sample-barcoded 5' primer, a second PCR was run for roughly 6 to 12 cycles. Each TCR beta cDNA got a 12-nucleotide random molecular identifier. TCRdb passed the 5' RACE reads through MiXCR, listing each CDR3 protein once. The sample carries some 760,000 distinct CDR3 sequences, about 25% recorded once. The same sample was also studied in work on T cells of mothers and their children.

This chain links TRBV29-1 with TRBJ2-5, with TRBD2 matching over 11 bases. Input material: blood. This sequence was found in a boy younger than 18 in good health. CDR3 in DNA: TGCAGCGTCGCGACTAGCGGGGCCGGAGAGACCCAGTACTTC. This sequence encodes CSVATSGAGETQYF.